This T cell receptor (beta chain) was captured in a study of blood T cell repertoires in COVID-19. The overall study: Among Cohort 3 donors, those recovered had two negative PCRs, clearance, or symptom resolution.

Per the original methods: Scientists estimated how many nucleated cells there were by amplifying reference gene primers. The method was immunoSEQ multiplex PCR; TCRdb's version includes in-frame clones alone and lacks a portion of them. That table supplies the V and J calls and clone size; D and trimming were determined from the DNA. The sample holds 200,000 to 250,000 clones; approximately 87% are singletons and the top ten take about 3.1%. Germline CDR1 and CDR2: SGHAT and FQDESV (reference sequence). The CDR3 is 16 amino acids. Trimming took 2 bases from V and 2 from J; bases not matched to a gene: 7.

Material for sequencing was PBMCs or T cells enriched from blood (not recorded which). The V and J genes are TRBV11-1 and TRBJ2-3; 7 nucleotides match TRBD1. This TCR derives from a woman aged 45 to 65 in a cohort exposed to, infected with or recovered from COVID-19 (not recorded which). CDR3 sequence (DNA): TGTGCCAGCAGCTTACTTTTGGGACAGCACACAGATACGCAGTATTTT. It translates to CASSLLLGQHTDTQYF.